The clone carrying this T cell receptor beta chain was detected only a few times. TCRdb reprocessed the 5' RACE reads with MiXCR, giving one entry per CDR3 protein. The table records hundreds of thousands of distinct CDR3 sequences, over 8.5% of them present only once. The sample comes from a study of identical twins. Between the trimmed V and J ends, which lost 6 bases and 15 bases, there was a span of 18 bases. The CDR3 contains 12 residues. These data were likewise used in another study, on yellow fever vaccine responses in identical twins. From that report: A vaccine T cell response that seemed partly convergent and partly personalized was reported in twins.

This TCR was recovered from a woman younger than 35 in good health. V gene TRBV12-3 or TRBV12-4 combines with J gene TRBJ2-1, with D perhaps given as TRBD1 or TRBD2 (5 bases each). Sample: PBMCs. For the CDR3, the DNA is TGTGCCAGCAGCCCCGGGACCCCTTGGTGGTTCTTC. Its translation is CASSPGTPWWFF.